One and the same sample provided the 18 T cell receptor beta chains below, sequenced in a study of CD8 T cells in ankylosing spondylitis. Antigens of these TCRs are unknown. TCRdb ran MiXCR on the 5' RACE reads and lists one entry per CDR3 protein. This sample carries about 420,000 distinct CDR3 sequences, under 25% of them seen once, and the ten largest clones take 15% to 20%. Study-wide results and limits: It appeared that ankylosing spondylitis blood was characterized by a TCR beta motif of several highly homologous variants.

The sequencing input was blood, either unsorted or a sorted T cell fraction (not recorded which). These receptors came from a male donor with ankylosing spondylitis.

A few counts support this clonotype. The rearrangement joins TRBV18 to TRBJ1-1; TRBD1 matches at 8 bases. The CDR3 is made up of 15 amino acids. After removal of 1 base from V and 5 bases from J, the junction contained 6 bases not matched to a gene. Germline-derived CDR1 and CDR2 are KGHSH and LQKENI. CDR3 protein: CASSPLARGLTEAFF. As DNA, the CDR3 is TGTGCCAGCTCACCACTAGCCAGGGGGCTTACTGAAGCTTTCTTT.

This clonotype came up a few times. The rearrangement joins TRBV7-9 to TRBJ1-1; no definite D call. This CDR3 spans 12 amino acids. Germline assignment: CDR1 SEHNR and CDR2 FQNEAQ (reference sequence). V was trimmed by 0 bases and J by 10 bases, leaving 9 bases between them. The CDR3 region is CASSLAPWSAFF. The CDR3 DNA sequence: TGTGCCAGCAGCTTAGCCCCCTGGTCAGCTTTCTTT.

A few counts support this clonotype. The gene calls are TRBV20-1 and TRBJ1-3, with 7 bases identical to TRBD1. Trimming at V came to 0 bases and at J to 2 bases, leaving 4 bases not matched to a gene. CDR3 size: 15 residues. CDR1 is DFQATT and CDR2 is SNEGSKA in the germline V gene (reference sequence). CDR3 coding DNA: TGCAGTGCTAGAGATGCGACAGGGCCTGGAAACACCATATATTTT. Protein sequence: CSARDATGPGNTIYF.

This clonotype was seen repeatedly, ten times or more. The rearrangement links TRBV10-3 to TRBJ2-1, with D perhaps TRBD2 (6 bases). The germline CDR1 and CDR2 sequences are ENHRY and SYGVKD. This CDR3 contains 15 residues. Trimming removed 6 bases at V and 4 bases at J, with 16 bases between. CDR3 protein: CAIRKPGVGYNEQFF. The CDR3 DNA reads TGTGCCATCAGGAAACCGGGAGTAGGTTACAATGAGCAGTTCTTC.

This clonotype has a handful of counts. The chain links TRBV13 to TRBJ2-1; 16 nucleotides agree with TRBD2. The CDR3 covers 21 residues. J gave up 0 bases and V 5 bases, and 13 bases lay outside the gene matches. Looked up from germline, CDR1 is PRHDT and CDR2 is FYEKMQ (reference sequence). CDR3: CASSPPLGLAGGASSYNEQFF. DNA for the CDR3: TGTGCCAGCAGCCCACCCTTGGGACTAGCGGGAGGGGCGAGCTCCTACAATGAGCAGTTCTTC. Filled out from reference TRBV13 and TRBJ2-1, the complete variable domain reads AAGVIQSPRHLIKEKRETATLKCYPIPRHDTVYWYQQGPGQDPQFLISFYEKMQSDKGSIPDRFSAQQFSDYHSELNMSSLELGDSALYFCASSPPLGLAGGASSYNEQFFGPGTRLTVL.

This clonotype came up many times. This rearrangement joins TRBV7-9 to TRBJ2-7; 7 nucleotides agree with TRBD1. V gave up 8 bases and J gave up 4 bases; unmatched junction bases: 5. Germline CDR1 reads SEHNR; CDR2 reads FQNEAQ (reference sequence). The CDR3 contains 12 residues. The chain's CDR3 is CASGYRGYEQYF. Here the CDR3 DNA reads TGTGCCAGCGGCTACAGGGGTTACGAGCAGTACTTC.

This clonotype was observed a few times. This CDR3 is CASSLVSGLYEQYF. CDR3 DNA sequence: TGTGCCAGCAGTTTAGTGTCGGGGCTCTACGAGCAGTACTTC. The chain couples TRBV12-3 or TRBV12-4 to TRBJ2-7, with D possibly being TRBD1 or TRBD2 (5 bases each). This CDR3 has 14 residues. Trimming took off 1 base at V and 3 bases at J, with 10 bases between the two ends.

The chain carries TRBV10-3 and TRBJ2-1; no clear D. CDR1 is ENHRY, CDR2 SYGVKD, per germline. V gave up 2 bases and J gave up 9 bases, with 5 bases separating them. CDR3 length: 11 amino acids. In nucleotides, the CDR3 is TGTGCCATCAGTGAGGCAACTGAGCAGTTCTTC. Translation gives CAISEATEQFF.

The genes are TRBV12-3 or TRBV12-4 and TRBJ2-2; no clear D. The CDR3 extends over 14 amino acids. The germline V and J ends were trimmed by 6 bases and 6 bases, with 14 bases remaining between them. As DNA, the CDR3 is TGTGCCAGCAGCCGGAGAGTTTTGCCCGGGGAGCTGTTTTTT. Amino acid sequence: CASSRRVLPGELFF.

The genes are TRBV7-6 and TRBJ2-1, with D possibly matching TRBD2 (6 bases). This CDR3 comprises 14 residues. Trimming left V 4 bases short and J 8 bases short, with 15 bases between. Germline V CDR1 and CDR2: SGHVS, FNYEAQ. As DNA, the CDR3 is TGTGCCAGCAGCTCGCGCGGAGGGTACGATGAGCAGTTCTTC. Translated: CASSSRGGYDEQFF. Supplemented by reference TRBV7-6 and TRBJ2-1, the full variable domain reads GAGVSQSPRYKVTKRGQDVALRCDPISGHVSLYWYRQALGQGPEFLTYFNYEAQQDKSGLPNDRFSAERPEGSISTLTIQRTEQRDSAMYRCASSSRGGYDEQFFGPGTRLTVL.

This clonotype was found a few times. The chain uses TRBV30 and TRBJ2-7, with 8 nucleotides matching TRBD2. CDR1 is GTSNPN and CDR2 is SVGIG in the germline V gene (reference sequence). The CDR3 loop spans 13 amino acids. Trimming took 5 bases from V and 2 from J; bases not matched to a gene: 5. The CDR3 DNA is TGTGCCTGGGCCTCGGGGGGGGCCTACGAGCAGTACTTC. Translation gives CAWASGGAYEQYF.

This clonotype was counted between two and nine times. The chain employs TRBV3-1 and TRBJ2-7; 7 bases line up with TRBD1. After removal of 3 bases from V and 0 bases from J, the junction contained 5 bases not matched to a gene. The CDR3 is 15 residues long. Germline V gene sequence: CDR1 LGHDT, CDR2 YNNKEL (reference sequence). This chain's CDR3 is CASSHNWDSSYEQYF. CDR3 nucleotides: TGTGCCAGCAGCCACAATTGGGACAGCTCCTACGAGCAGTACTTC.

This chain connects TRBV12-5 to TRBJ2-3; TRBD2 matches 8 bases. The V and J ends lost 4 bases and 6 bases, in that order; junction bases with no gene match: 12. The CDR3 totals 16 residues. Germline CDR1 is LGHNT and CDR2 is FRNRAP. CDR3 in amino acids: CASGSVLAVGLDTQYF. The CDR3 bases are TGTGCTAGTGGTTCCGTACTAGCGGTTGGCCTTGATACGCAGTATTTT.

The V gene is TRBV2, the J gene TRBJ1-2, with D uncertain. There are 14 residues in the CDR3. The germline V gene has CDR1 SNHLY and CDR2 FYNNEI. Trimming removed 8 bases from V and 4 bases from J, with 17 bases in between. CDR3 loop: CASLELGRTYGYTF. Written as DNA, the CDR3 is TGTGCCAGCCTTGAGTTGGGCCGGACCTATGGCTACACCTTC. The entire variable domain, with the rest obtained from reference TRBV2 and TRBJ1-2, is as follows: EPEVTQTPSHQVTQMGQEVILRCVPISNHLYFYWYRQILGQKVEFLVSFYNNEISEKSEIFDDQFSVERPDGSNFTLKIRSTKLEDSAMYFCASLELGRTYGYTFGSGTRLTVV.

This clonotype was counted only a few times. The CDR3 reads CASSQGLAPSLETQYF. In DNA, the CDR3 is TGTGCCAGCAGCCAAGGACTAGCACCGTCGTTAGAGACCCAGTACTTC. The V and J genes are TRBV3-1 and TRBJ2-5, with TRBD2 matching over 7 bases. The CDR3 has 16 amino acids. Germline CDR1 and CDR2: LGHDT and YNNKEL (reference sequence). V gave up 1 base and J gave up 4 bases; unmatched junction bases: 9.

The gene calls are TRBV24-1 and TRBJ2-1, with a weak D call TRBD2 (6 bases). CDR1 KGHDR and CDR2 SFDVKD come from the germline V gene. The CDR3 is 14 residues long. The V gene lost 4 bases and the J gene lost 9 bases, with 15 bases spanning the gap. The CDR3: CATSDPGGTTEQFF. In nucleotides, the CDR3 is TGTGCCACCAGTGACCCCGGGGGAACAACTGAGCAGTTCTTC.

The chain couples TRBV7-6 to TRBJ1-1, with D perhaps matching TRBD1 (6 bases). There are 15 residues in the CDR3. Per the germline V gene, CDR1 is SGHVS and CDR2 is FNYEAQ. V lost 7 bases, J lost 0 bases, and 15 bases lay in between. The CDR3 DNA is TGTGCCAGCACCTCGGGGGCAGGGCTGAACACTGAAGCTTTCTTT. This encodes CASTSGAGLNTEAFF.

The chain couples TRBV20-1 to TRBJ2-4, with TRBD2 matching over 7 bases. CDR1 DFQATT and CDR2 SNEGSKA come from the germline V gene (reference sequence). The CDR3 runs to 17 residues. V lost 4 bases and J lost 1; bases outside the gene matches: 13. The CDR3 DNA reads TGCAGTGCTACAACAGCGGGATACGCATTTGCCAAAAACATTCAGTACTTC. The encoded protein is CSATTAGYAFAKNIQYF.